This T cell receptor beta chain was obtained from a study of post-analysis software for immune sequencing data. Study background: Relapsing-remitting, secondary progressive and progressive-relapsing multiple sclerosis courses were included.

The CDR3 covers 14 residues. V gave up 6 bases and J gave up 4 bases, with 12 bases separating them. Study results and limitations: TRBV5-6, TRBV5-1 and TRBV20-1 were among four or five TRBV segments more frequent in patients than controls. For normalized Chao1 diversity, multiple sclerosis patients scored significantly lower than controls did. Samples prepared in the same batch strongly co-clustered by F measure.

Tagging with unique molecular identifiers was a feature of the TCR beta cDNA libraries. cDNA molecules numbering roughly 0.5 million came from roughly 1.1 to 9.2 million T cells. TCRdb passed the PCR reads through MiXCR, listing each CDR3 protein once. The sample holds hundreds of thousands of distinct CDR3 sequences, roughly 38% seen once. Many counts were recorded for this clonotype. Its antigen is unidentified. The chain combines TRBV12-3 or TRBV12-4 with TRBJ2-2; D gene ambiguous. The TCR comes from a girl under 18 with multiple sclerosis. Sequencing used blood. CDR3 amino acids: CASSDWTFTGELFF. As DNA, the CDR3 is TGTGCCAGCAGCGACTGGACCTTCACCGGGGAGCTGTTTTTT.